The 12 T cell receptor beta chains presented below share a single source sample, sequenced in a study of a mutant IDH1 vaccine in newly diagnosed glioma. No cognate antigen is known for these TCRs. Time point reported: week 5, during vaccination. Vaccine doses each comprised 300 ug of mutant IDH1 20-mer peptide, with topical imiquimod. Sequenced by immunoSEQ multiplex PCR; TCRdb stores in-frame clones only, minus some. The profile covers about 40,000 clones, with 90% to 95% appearing a single time and over 2% taken by the ten largest. Sequencing used PBMCs, obtained from a glioma patient whose treatment included an IDH1 peptide vaccine. All receptors derive from a man aged 45-65 years with glioma.

The chain links TRBV2 to TRBJ2-2, with 8 bases that match TRBD1. Per the germline V gene, CDR1 is SNHLY and CDR2 is FYNNEI. The CDR3 extends over 15 amino acids. The V and J ends lost 8 bases and 3 bases, in that order; junction bases with no gene match: 8. This CDR3 is CASLGQGAHTGELFF. In DNA, the CDR3 is TGTGCCAGCCTGGGGCAGGGGGCCCACACCGGGGAGCTGTTTTTT.

The J gene is TRBJ2-7, the V gene TRBV4-1; D not certain. CDR3 length: 14 residues. V lost 5 bases and J lost 0, with 11 bases in between. Germline V gene lookup returns CDR1 MGHRA and CDR2 YSYEKL. The CDR3 protein is CASSYLLSSYEQYF. In DNA form, the CDR3 reads TGCGCCAGCAGCTACCTTTTGAGCTCCTACGAGCAGTACTTC.

V usage is TRBV6-6 and J usage is TRBJ2-7, with D possibly being TRBD2 (6 bases). V was trimmed by 7 bases and J by 4 bases, leaving 20 bases between them. Germline V gene sequence: CDR1 MNHNY, CDR2 SVGAGI (reference sequence). This CDR3 spans 15 amino acids. CDR3 protein: CASNPSGGKRYEQYF. CDR3 DNA: TGTGCCAGCAACCCCTCGGGCGGGAAGCGTTACGAGCAGTACTTC.

The J gene is TRBJ2-7, the V gene TRBV27; maybe TRBD2 (6 bases). Trimming stripped 2 bases from V and 1 base from J, with 9 bases between. CDR1 is MNHEY and CDR2 is SMNVEV in the germline V gene (reference sequence). CDR3 length: 14 amino acids. CDR3 in amino acids: CASSLAGRSYEQYF. The CDR3 DNA sequence: TGTGCCAGCAGTTTAGCGGGGCGATCCTACGAGCAGTACTTC.

The chain recombines TRBV28 with TRBJ1-3; D is unresolved. Trimming removed 3 bases at V and 8 bases at J, with 5 bases between. In germline, CDR1 is MDHEN, CDR2 SYDVKM. The CDR3 spans 11 residues. The CDR3 reads CASSFSHTIYF. CDR3 DNA sequence: TGTGCCAGCAGTTTCTCCCACACCATATATTTT. Looking up the rest from reference TRBV28 and TRBJ1-3 gives the full variable domain: DVKVTQSSRYLVKRTGEKVFLECVQDMDHENMFWYRQDPGLGLRLIYFSYDVKMKEKGDIPEGYSVSREKKERFSLILESASTNQTSMYLCASSFSHTIYFGEGSWLTVV.

This clone was found once. The chain couples TRBV6-1 to TRBJ2-7, with D perhaps matching TRBD1 or TRBD2 (5 bases each). The CDR3 length is 13 residues. The germline V and J ends were trimmed by 5 bases and 9 bases, with 17 bases remaining between them. Germline lookup yields CDR1 MNHNS and CDR2 SASEGT. CDR3 DNA sequence: TGTGCCAGCAGTCTCAGGGACGCAAACGGGCAGTACTTC. It translates to CASSLRDANGQYF.

The chain is built from TRBV5-1 and TRBJ2-5; weak D call: TRBD2 (6 bases). Germline lookup yields CDR1 SGHRS and CDR2 YFSETQ. The CDR3 consists of 15 residues. V lost 1 base and J lost 0, with 10 bases in between. The CDR3 region is CASSLTGGDQETQYF. The CDR3 DNA follows: TGCGCCAGCAGCTTGACCGGCGGGGACCAAGAGACCCAGTACTTC.

V usage is TRBV10-2 and J usage is TRBJ1-1; D may be TRBD1 (5 bases). Deletions cut 4 bases from V and 4 bases from J, with 13 bases between. CDR1 is WSHSY, CDR2 SAAADI, per germline. The CDR3 is 14 residues long. The CDR3 protein is CASSVGRAGTEAFF. CDR3 nucleotides: TGCGCCAGCAGTGTGGGCAGGGCGGGCACTGAAGCTTTCTTT.

The V and J genes are TRBV11-2 and TRBJ2-3; D is possibly TRBD1 (6 bases). The CDR3 consists of 16 residues. Germline-derived CDR1 and CDR2 are SGHAT and FQNNGV. V was trimmed by 4 bases and J by 7 bases, leaving 21 bases between them. The CDR3 protein is CASSSTGTQGRNTQYF. CDR3 DNA sequence: TGTGCCAGCAGCTCCACTGGGACCCAGGGGAGAAATACGCAGTATTTT.

The rearrangement links TRBV7-8 to TRBJ1-1; possibly TRBD1 for D (5 bases). V lost 1 base, J lost 0 bases, and 12 bases lay in between. This CDR3 contains 16 residues. The germline CDR1 and CDR2 sequences are SGHVS and FQNEAQ. The CDR3 loop reads CASSLGAPGLNTEAFF. As DNA, the CDR3 is TGTGCCAGCAGCTTAGGCGCTCCAGGGCTGAACACTGAAGCTTTCTTT.

The CDR3 DNA sequence: TGTGCCAGCGGGACAGGGTTAGCGAACACTGAAGCTTTCTTT. Translated: CASGTGLANTEAFF. The rearrangement links TRBV2 to TRBJ1-1; TRBD1 matches at 9 bases. Germline V gene sequence: CDR1 SNHLY, CDR2 FYNNEI. Trimming took 8 bases from V and 1 from J; bases not matched to a gene: 5. The length of the CDR3 is 14 residues. The full variable domain, with the rest looked up from reference TRBV2 and TRBJ1-1, is EPEVTQTPSHQVTQMGQEVILRCVPISNHLYFYWYRQILGQKVEFLVSFYNNEISEKSEIFDDQFSVERPDGSNFTLKIRSTKLEDSAMYFCASGTGLANTEAFFGQGTRLTVV.

This chain joins TRBV29-1 and TRBJ2-7; 10 bases line up with TRBD1. CDR3 length: 14 residues. Unmatched junction bases numbered 10, after V lost 6 bases and J lost 5 bases. The germline gives CDR1 SQVTM, CDR2 ANQGSEA. CDR3 region: CSVPSGTGVHEQYF. The DNA for the CDR3 is TGCAGCGTCCCATCCGGGACAGGGGTACACGAGCAGTACTTC.